These 15 T cell receptor beta chains came from one sample sequenced in a study of control samples from healthy donors and cancer patients. Repertoires were generated with immunoSEQ multiplex PCR, while TCRdb's copy carries only in-frame clones and drops some. The data hold about 120,000 clones, with 89% observed a single time. The sample comprised blood. The source of these receptors is a man aged 45 to 65 in good health.

The chain carries TRBV11-2 and TRBJ1-4; no firm D call. The CDR3 sequence is 15 residues long. Germline V gives CDR1 SGHAT, CDR2 FQNNGV. Between the trimmed V and J ends, which lost 5 bases and 0 bases, there was a span of 10 bases. For the CDR3, the DNA is TGTGCCAGCAGCCCCGACGGCGCAACTAATGAAAAACTGTTTTTT. Translation: CASSPDGATNEKLFF.

The gene calls are TRBV4-1 and TRBJ1-1, with 8 bases that match TRBD1. CDR3 length equals 15 residues. Germline CDR1 and CDR2: MGHRA and YSYEKL. With 4 bases clipped from V and 1 base from J, the junction kept 5 bases outside the gene matches. The CDR3 region is CASSPFDRGNTEAFF. CDR3 DNA sequence: TGCGCCAGCAGCCCATTCGACAGGGGGAACACTGAAGCTTTCTTT.

This chain links TRBV5-4 with TRBJ2-5; 11 bases map to TRBD2. J gave up 7 bases and V 5 bases, and 13 bases lay outside the gene matches. The germline CDR1 and CDR2 sequences are SGHNT and YYREEE (reference sequence). CDR3 length: 16 residues. CDR3 region: CASSQHTSGGAGTQYF. Written as DNA, the CDR3 is TGTGCCAGCAGTCAACACACTAGCGGGGGCGCCGGGACCCAGTACTTC. Drawing the rest from reference TRBV5-4 and TRBJ2-5, the complete variable domain is ETGVTQSPTHLIKTRGQQVTLRCSSQSGHNTVSWYQQALGQGPQFIFQYYREEENGRGNFPPRFSGLQFPNYSSELNVNALELDDSALYLCASSQHTSGGAGTQYFGPGTRLLVL.

This chain joins TRBV29-1 and TRBJ2-5, with TRBD1 matching 10 bases. The trim removed 4 bases at V and 4 bases at J, leaving 9 bases unmatched. CDR1 SQVTM and CDR2 ANQGSEA come from the germline V gene. This CDR3 has 15 amino acids. The CDR3, as DNA: TGCAGCGTTGTCCCCCGGACAGGGGGAGGAGAGACCCAGTACTTC. This codes for CSVVPRTGGGETQYF.

CDR3 DNA: TGTGCCAGCAGCTGGGGTGGGGGGAGCGGCTACACCTTC. It specifies CASSWGGGSGYTF. The chain joins TRBV7-8 to TRBJ1-2; D may be TRBD1 (5 bases). CDR3 length: 13 amino acids. V was trimmed by 4 bases and J by 8 bases, leaving 14 bases between them. CDR1 and CDR2 from the germline V gene are SGHVS and FQNEAQ.

This chain uses TRBV27 with TRBJ1-2; possibly TRBD1 for D (5 bases). This CDR3 spans 12 amino acids. With 8 bases removed from V and 7 bases from J, the gap between germline ends came to 14 bases. Germline assignment: CDR1 MNHEY and CDR2 SMNVEV (reference sequence). DNA for the CDR3: TGTGCCAGCCGGGGGATTCGGAGTGGCTACACCTTC. Translating it yields CASRGIRSGYTF.

V is TRBV19 and J is TRBJ1-2, with D perhaps matching TRBD1 (5 bases). The CDR3 is made up of 11 amino acids. Germline-derived CDR1 and CDR2 are LNHDA and SQIVND (reference sequence). The germline V and J ends were trimmed by 7 bases and 6 bases, with 9 bases remaining between them. CDR3 amino acids: CASMGGNGYTF. DNA for the CDR3: TGTGCCAGTATGGGGGGAAATGGCTACACCTTC.

The chain combines TRBV5-8 with TRBJ2-2; D ambiguous. The CDR3 is 15 residues long. Trimming cost V 4 bases and J 4 bases, with 14 bases left between them. Germline values: CDR1 SGHTS, CDR2 YDEGEE. This chain's CDR3 is CASSQLQRATGELFF. The DNA for the CDR3 is TGTGCCAGCAGCCAACTACAGAGAGCCACCGGGGAGCTGTTTTTT.

In its sample, this clone was seen once. V gene TRBV6-5 combines with J gene TRBJ1-2; D is perhaps TRBD1 (5 bases). V lost 9 bases to trimming and J lost 8 bases, with 16 bases between them. Germline CDR1 is MNHEY and CDR2 is SVGAGI. The CDR3 covers 12 residues. This CDR3 reads CASETDSFGYTF. The CDR3 DNA follows: TGTGCCAGTGAGACAGATTCCTTCGGCTACACCTTC.

The chain couples TRBV5-1 to TRBJ2-4; TRBD1 is a possible D gene (6 bases). The germline gives CDR1 SGHRS, CDR2 YFSETQ. The CDR3 sequence is 14 residues long. Trimming stripped 5 bases from V and 0 bases from J, with 9 bases between. Written as DNA, the CDR3 is TGCGCCAGCAGGGAGACAGGAGCCAAAAACATTCAGTACTTC. Translation: CASRETGAKNIQYF.

The rearrangement links TRBV5-1 to TRBJ1-3; 8 bases map to TRBD1. CDR1 is SGHRS, CDR2 YFSETQ, per germline. The CDR3 extends over 16 amino acids. V was pared by 4 bases and J by 4 bases, with 10 bases of the junction left unmatched. Written as DNA, the CDR3 is TGCGCCAGCAGCCTGGCCGGGACAGGAAGGGGAAACACCATATATTTT. This gives the protein CASSLAGTGRGNTIYF. Full variable domain (missing parts from reference TRBV5-1 and TRBJ1-3): KAGVTQTPRYLIKTRGQQVTLSCSPISGHRSVSWYQQTPGQGLQFLFEYFSETQRNKGNFPGRFSGRQFSNSRSEMNVSTLELGDSALYLCASSLAGTGRGNTIYFGEGSWLTVV.

The V call is TRBV30, the J call TRBJ2-6, with D unresolved. This CDR3 comprises 12 residues. The V gene's germline CDR1 is GTSNPN and CDR2 SVGIG (reference sequence). V dropped 1 base and J dropped 4 bases, with 2 bases sitting between them. The CDR3 sequence is CAWSGGANVLTF. CDR3 nucleotide sequence: TGTGCCTGGAGTGGAGGGGCCAACGTCCTGACTTTC.

The chain carries TRBV5-1 and TRBJ1-2; 10 positions agree with TRBD1. In germline, CDR1 is SGHRS, CDR2 YFSETQ. V dropped 3 bases and J dropped 4; count of bases not matched to a gene: 15. This CDR3 has 18 amino acids. The CDR3 protein is CASSSTQQTGGGIYGYTF. In DNA form, the CDR3 reads TGCGCCAGCAGCTCGACCCAGCAGACAGGGGGCGGTATCTATGGCTACACCTTC.

The chain recombines TRBV10-3 with TRBJ1-4; D uncertain. Germline V gene sequence: CDR1 ENHRY, CDR2 SYGVKD. This CDR3 spans 14 amino acids. The V end lost 0 bases, the J end lost 5 bases, and 7 bases lay between the germline ends. The CDR3 nucleotides are TGTGCCATCAGTGAGTCGACCGAAAATGAAAAACTGTTTTTT. This sequence encodes CAISESTENEKLFF.

This clone was found once. The gene calls are TRBV30 and TRBJ1-2; no clear D. Germline values: CDR1 GTSNPN, CDR2 SVGIG (reference sequence). This CDR3 region has 12 residues. V was clipped by 1 base and J by 5 bases, with 8 bases between them. The CDR3 DNA reads TGTGCCTGGAGTGGGAGGACGTATGGCTACACCTTC. Amino acids: CAWSGRTYGYTF.